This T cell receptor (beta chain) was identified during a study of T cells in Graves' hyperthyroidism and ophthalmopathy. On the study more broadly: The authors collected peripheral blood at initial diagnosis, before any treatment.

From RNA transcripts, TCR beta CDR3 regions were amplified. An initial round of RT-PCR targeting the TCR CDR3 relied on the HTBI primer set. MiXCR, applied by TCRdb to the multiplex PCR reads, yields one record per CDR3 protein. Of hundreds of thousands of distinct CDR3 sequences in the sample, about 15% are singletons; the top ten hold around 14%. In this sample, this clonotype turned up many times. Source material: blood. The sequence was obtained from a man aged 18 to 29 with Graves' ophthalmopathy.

In DNA form, the CDR3 reads TGTGCCTGGAGGGAAATCGCGAACACCGGGGAGCTGTTTTTT. It encodes CAWREIANTGELFF. The chain is built from TRBV30 and TRBJ2-2; D gene uncertain. The CDR3 length is 14 residues. Trimming pared 3 bases from V and 0 bases from J, leaving 8 bases between. Per germline, CDR1 GTSNPN and CDR2 SVGIG (reference sequence).